These 23 T cell receptor beta chains came from one sample sequenced in a study of beta chain features in type 1 diabetes. These TCRs' antigens remain unknown. Isolated RNA was reverse transcribed in full, so expressed TCRB transcripts were sequenced. Data came from immunoSEQ multiplex PCR; TCRdb stores just in-frame clones and leaves some out. The sample includes over 150,000 clones, 7% to 9% of them seen just once. Study outcomes and limitations: Shorter TCRB CDR3s, moderately but significantly so, marked every one of the four CD4+ subsets in Type 1 diabetes patients.

Sequencing input: central memory CD4+ T cells from blood. These receptors came from a man aged 18 to 30 with type 1 diabetes.

This clone was observed a handful of times. V and J are TRBV5-1 and TRBJ2-3; 8 bases fit TRBD1. The V and J ends lost 3 bases and 1 base, in that order; junction bases with no gene match: 4. The germline CDR1 and CDR2 sequences are SGHRS and YFSETQ. This CDR3 contains 15 residues. CDR3 sequence reads: CASSSGQAGTDTQYF. DNA for the CDR3: TGCGCCAGCAGCTCGGGACAGGCGGGCACAGATACGCAGTATTTT.

This clone was observed a handful of times. This chain joins TRBV7-2 and TRBJ2-2; unclear D gene. Germline CDR1 is SGHTA and CDR2 is FQGNSA. V was trimmed by 1 base and J by 6 bases, leaving 12 bases between them. This CDR3 has 15 amino acids. This CDR3 is CASSLDSSIPGELFF. In nucleotides, the CDR3 is TGTGCCAGCAGCTTAGACTCATCTATCCCCGGGGAGCTGTTTTTT.

The chain uses TRBV5-8 and TRBJ1-5; unclear D gene. The ends were cut back, 0 bases at V and 0 bases at J, with 7 bases in the middle. The germline gives CDR1 SGHTS, CDR2 YDEGEE. The CDR3 is made up of 15 amino acids. The CDR3 here is CASSLAGDSNQPQHF. Here the CDR3 DNA reads TGTGCCAGCAGCTTGGCCGGGGATAGCAATCAGCCCCAGCATTTT.

This clone has only a few counts. The chain carries TRBV27 and TRBJ1-2, with D maybe TRBD1 (5 bases). V was cut by 4 bases and J by 5 bases, with 14 bases left in between. The CDR3 loop spans 14 amino acids. Germline CDR1 and CDR2: MNHEY and SMNVEV (reference sequence). The CDR3 is CASSSRRGFYGYTF. The DNA for the CDR3 is TGTGCCAGCAGTTCCAGGCGGGGCTTTTATGGCTACACCTTC.

The chain couples TRBV11-2 to TRBJ2-7; TRBD2 matches at 10 bases. V trimming: 4 bases; J trimming: 6 bases; junction bases outside the gene matches: 9. Per the germline V gene, CDR1 is SGHAT and CDR2 is FQNNGV. The CDR3 totals 15 residues. In nucleotides, the CDR3 is TGTGCCAGCAGCTCAAGGAGCGGGAGGGCGGGCGAGCAGTACTTC. Protein: CASSSRSGRAGEQYF.

The V call is TRBV2, the J call TRBJ2-5; 8 positions match TRBD2. The CDR3 covers 14 residues. V gave up 2 bases and J gave up 6 bases; unmatched junction bases: 5. Germline assignment: CDR1 SNHLY and CDR2 FYNNEI. In nucleotides, the CDR3 is TGTGCCAGCAGTGAAAAGCGGGAGTTAAAGACCCAGTACTTC. Amino acids: CASSEKRELKTQYF. The entire variable domain, with the rest obtained from reference TRBV2 and TRBJ2-5, is as follows: EPEVTQTPSHQVTQMGQEVILRCVPISNHLYFYWYRQILGQKVEFLVSFYNNEISEKSEIFDDQFSVERPDGSNFTLKIRSTKLEDSAMYFCASSEKRELKTQYFGPGTRLLVL.

The rearrangement links TRBV5-6 to TRBJ1-2; a weak D match, TRBD1 (5 bases). The length of the CDR3 is 13 residues. V lost 6 bases and J 7 bases, leaving 16 bases between the germline ends. Germline V gene data show CDR1 as SGHDT and CDR2 as YYEEEE. The CDR3, as DNA: TGTGCCAGCAACGAACAGGCCCAGCGTGGCTACACCTTC. This gives the protein CASNEQAQRGYTF.

A single count supports this clone. The chain carries TRBV27 and TRBJ2-4, with TRBD2 matching over 9 bases. The CDR3 covers 15 residues. Unmatched junction bases numbered 14, after V lost 8 bases and J lost 9 bases. CDR1 is MNHEY, CDR2 SMNVEV, per germline (reference sequence). CDR3 amino acids: CASQRKAGGRSIQYF. In DNA, the CDR3 is TGTGCCAGCCAAAGAAAAGCGGGGGGCAGGAGCATTCAGTACTTC.

This clone was counted a few times. V usage is TRBV13 and J usage is TRBJ2-1; 10 bases agree with TRBD2. Germline CDR1 reads PRHDT; CDR2 reads FYEKMQ (reference sequence). V trimming: 5 bases; J trimming: 5 bases; junction bases outside the gene matches: 15. The CDR3 totals 18 residues. The CDR3 loop reads CASSPVKRTSGGDNEQFF. The CDR3 region has the DNA TGTGCCAGCAGCCCTGTTAAGAGGACTAGCGGCGGTGACAATGAGCAGTTCTTC.

A few counts support this clone. This rearrangement joins TRBV14 to TRBJ2-7; 8 bases match TRBD2. V dropped 1 base and J dropped 1; count of bases not matched to a gene: 6. CDR3 length: 16 amino acids. Germline V gene data show CDR1 as SGHDN and CDR2 as FVKESK. CDR3 sequence: CASSQGVSGNSYEQYF. In DNA, the CDR3 is TGTGCCAGCAGCCAAGGGGTTAGCGGGAATTCCTACGAGCAGTACTTC.

V gene TRBV27 combines with J gene TRBJ1-2; weak D call: TRBD1 (6 bases). Germline assignment: CDR1 MNHEY and CDR2 SMNVEV (reference sequence). The CDR3 loop spans 14 amino acids. V gave up 8 bases and J gave up 8 bases, with 21 bases separating them. The CDR3 is CASATGGSLLGYTF. In DNA form, the CDR3 reads TGTGCCAGCGCCACGGGGGGCAGTCTTTTGGGCTACACCTTC.

Comment on this clone: Additional DNA sequences in this sample encode the identical CDR3. This chain connects TRBV28 to TRBJ2-5, with a tentative D call TRBD1 (6 bases). Germline V lookup: CDR1 MDHEN, CDR2 SYDVKM. V was clipped by 5 bases and J by 2 bases, with 9 bases between them. The CDR3 consists of 13 residues. The CDR3 DNA sequence: TGTGCCAGCAGTAGTGGACAGCAAGAGACCCAGTACTTC. This translates into CASSSGQQETQYF.

This clone was observed many times. The genes are TRBV7-2 and TRBJ2-1; D uncertain. The ends were cut back, 3 bases at V and 4 bases at J, with 7 bases in the middle. CDR3 length: 13 amino acids. From germline, CDR1 is SGHTA and CDR2 FQGNSA. CDR3 coding DNA: TGTGCCAGCAGCTTTGCTAAATACAATGAGCAGTTCTTC. Its translation is CASSFAKYNEQFF.

This clone turned up a few times. The gene calls are TRBV5-1 and TRBJ2-5; 7 bases line up with TRBD1. Unmatched junction bases numbered 4, after V lost 4 bases and J lost 4 bases. The V gene's germline CDR1 is SGHRS and CDR2 YFSETQ. This CDR3 contains 13 residues. The CDR3 bases are TGCGCCAGCAGCAGGGGGCAGGGAGAGACCCAGTACTTC. Translating it yields CASSRGQGETQYF.

A note on this clone: A read error may produce the germline difference seen at one junction end. The chain uses TRBV5-1 and TRBJ2-1; no firm D call. The length of the CDR3 is 14 residues. The germline V gene has CDR1 SGHRS and CDR2 YFSETQ. The CDR3 reads CASSSRVLYDEQFF. The CDR3 nucleotides are TGCGCCAGCAGCTCCCGCGTTCTCTACGATGAGCAGTTCTTC.

This chain joins TRBV2 and TRBJ2-3; D may be TRBD2 (6 bases). CDR3 length equals 14 residues. Looked up from germline, CDR1 is SNHLY and CDR2 is FYNNEI. The ends were cut back, 4 bases at V and 3 bases at J, with 11 bases in the middle. DNA for the CDR3: TGTGCCAGCAGTGTTTCCGGGAGTACAGATACGCAGTATTTT. Its protein product is CASSVSGSTDTQYF.

This clone came up a few times. The V gene is TRBV7-2, the J gene TRBJ2-3; D is undetermined. Germline assignment: CDR1 SGHTA and CDR2 FQGNSA. The CDR3 totals 13 residues. The V end was cut by 3 bases, the J end by 0 bases, with 4 bases between. The CDR3 protein is CASSFISTDTQYF. The CDR3 DNA follows: TGTGCCAGCAGCTTCATCAGCACAGATACGCAGTATTTT. Full variable domain (rest looked up from reference TRBV7-2 and TRBJ2-3): GAGVSQSPSNKVTEKGKDVELRCDPISGHTALYWYRQSLGQGLEFLIYFQGNSAPDKSGLPSDRFSAERTGGSVSTLTIQRTQQEDSAVYLCASSFISTDTQYFGPGTRLTVL.

This clone turned up a few times. An end of the junction differs from the germline gene, which may be a read error. This chain uses TRBV18 with TRBJ2-7; TRBD1 matches 7 bases. Germline CDR1 is KGHSH and CDR2 is LQKENI. This CDR3 contains 14 residues. For the CDR3, the DNA is TGTGCCACCTCAGGCGGACAGGCTACCTACGAGCAGTACTTC. Translation: CATSGGQATYEQYF.

A few counts support this clone. One junction end disagrees with the germline gene, perhaps due to a read error. Different DNA sequences within this sample yield the same CDR3. The rearrangement links TRBV5-4 to TRBJ2-3; 9 positions match TRBD2. The CDR3 extends over 15 amino acids. CDR1 and CDR2 from the germline V gene are SGHNT and YYREEE (reference sequence). In DNA form, the CDR3 reads TGCGCCAGCAGCCTTAGCGGGGGCAGCACAGATACGCAGTATTTT. Protein: CASSLSGGSTDTQYF.

This clone was detected a few times. This chain connects TRBV5-5 to TRBJ2-3; possible D gene TRBD2, 6 bases. Between the trimmed V and J ends, which lost 5 bases and 0 bases, there was a span of 10 bases. CDR1 is SGHKS and CDR2 is YYEKEE in the germline V gene (reference sequence). The CDR3 length is 14 residues. In DNA, the CDR3 is TGTGCCAGCAGGGAGGGGTCTAGCACAGATACGCAGTATTTT. Translation gives CASREGSSTDTQYF.

Comments on this clone: It may be a read error: a sequence one base away is much more abundant. The chain recombines TRBV13 with TRBJ2-5; unclear D gene. This CDR3 comprises 12 residues. The ends were cut back, 4 bases at V and 0 bases at J, with 3 bases in the middle. Germline V gene lookup returns CDR1 PRHDT and CDR2 FYEKMQ (reference sequence). This CDR3 reads CASSSNQETQYF. CDR3 nucleotide sequence: TGTGCCAGCAGCTCCAACCAAGAGACCCAGTACTTC.

The rearrangement joins TRBV28 to TRBJ2-7; unclear D gene. This CDR3 is 13 amino acids long. The germline V gene encodes CDR1 MDHEN and CDR2 SYDVKM. The V end was cut by 6 bases, the J end by 3 bases, with 12 bases between. The CDR3 protein is CASSQPPLYEQYF. CDR3 bases: TGTGCCAGCAGCCAACCGCCACTCTACGAGCAGTACTTC.

The rearrangement joins TRBV6-1 to TRBJ2-5; D is possibly TRBD2 (5 bases). Germline V CDR1 and CDR2: MNHNS, SASEGT. The CDR3 is made up of 15 amino acids. With 2 bases removed from V and 5 bases from J, the gap between germline ends came to 15 bases. The CDR3 is CASSEMIRREETQYF. In nucleotides, the CDR3 is TGTGCCAGCAGTGAAATGATTAGAAGGGAGGAGACCCAGTACTTC.